This T cell receptor (beta chain) was profiled in a study of blood T cell repertoires in COVID-19. Study context: Both acute and convalescent COVID-19 samples were obtained from the United States, Italy and Spain. Sample material is recorded as cDNA or gDNA derived from T cells, B-cell-depleted T cells, or PBMCs.

V gave up 1 base and J gave up 3 bases; unmatched junction bases: 1. Germline CDR1 is LNHDA and CDR2 is SQIVND (reference sequence). The CDR3 consists of 14 residues. Methods used by the authors: Amplification with reference gene primers provided the estimates of nucleated cell counts. The assay was immunoSEQ multiplex PCR, and TCRdb's table has in-frame clones only and misses some. That table gives V, J and clone size, and the DNA gave D and trimming. The sample lists about 140,000 clones, around 73% occurring once. The sequenced sample consisted of peripheral blood. The TCR comes from a man aged 55 to 70 who had recovered from COVID-19. The chain has TRBV19 and TRBJ2-5, with 8 nucleotides matching TRBD1. The chain's CDR3 is CASSIAGGKETQYF. In DNA form, the CDR3 reads TGTGCCAGTAGTATAGCAGGGGGCAAAGAGACCCAGTACTTC.